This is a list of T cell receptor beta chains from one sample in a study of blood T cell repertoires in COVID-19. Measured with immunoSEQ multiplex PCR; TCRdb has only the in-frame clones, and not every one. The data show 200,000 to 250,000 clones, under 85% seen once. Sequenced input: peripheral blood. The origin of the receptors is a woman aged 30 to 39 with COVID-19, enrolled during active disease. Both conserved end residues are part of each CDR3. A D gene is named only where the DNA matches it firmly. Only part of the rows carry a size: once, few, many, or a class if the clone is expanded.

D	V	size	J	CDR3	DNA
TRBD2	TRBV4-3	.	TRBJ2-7	CASSPAGGPSEQYF	TGCGCCAGCAGCCCAGCGGGGGGGCCATCCGAGCAGTACTTC
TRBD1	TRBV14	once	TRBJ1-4	CASSQAGRGPSNEKLFF	TGTGCCAGCAGCCAAGCGGGCAGGGGGCCATCTAATGAAAAACTGTTTTTT
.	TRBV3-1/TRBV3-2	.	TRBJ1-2	CASSQVSGFQGYTF	TGTGCCAGCAGCCAAGTTTCGGGGTTCCAGGGCTACACCTTC
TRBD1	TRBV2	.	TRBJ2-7	CASRGQGSGEQYF	TGTGCCAGCAGGGGACAGGGTAGCGGCGAGCAGTACTTC
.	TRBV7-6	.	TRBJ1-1	CASSFFPQGGNTEAFF	TGTGCCAGCAGCTTCTTCCCCCAGGGTGGAAACACTGAAGCTTTCTTT
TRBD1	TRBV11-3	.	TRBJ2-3	CASSSYSGQGLDTQYF	TGTGCCAGCAGCTCCTACAGCGGACAGGGACTAGATACGCAGTATTTT
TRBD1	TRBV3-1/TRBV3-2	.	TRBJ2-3	CASSVRQGRTDTQYF	TGTGCCAGCAGTGTCAGACAGGGACGCACAGATACGCAGTATTTT
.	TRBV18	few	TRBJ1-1	CASSLQGQFNTEAFF	TGTGCCAGCTCCCTCCAAGGACAGTTCAACACTGAAGCTTTCTTT
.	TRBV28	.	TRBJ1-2	CASQPDRNGYTF	TGTGCCAGCCAACCCGACAGGAACGGCTACACCTTC
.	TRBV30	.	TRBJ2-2	CAWSVRRDTGELFF	TGTGCCTGGAGTGTACGGCGGGACACCGGGGAGCTGTTTTTT
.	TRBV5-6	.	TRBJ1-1	CASSQKDRRYMNTEAFF	TGTGCCAGCAGCCAGAAAGACAGGCGATACATGAACACTGAAGCTTTCTTT
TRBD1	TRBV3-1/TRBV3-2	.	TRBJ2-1	CASSRGQAGRMFF	TGTGCCAGCAGCCGCGGACAGGCTGGCCGAATGTTCTTC
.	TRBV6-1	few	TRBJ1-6	CASSEQGHYNSPLHF	TGTGCCAGCAGTGAACAGGGACATTATAATTCACCCCTCCACTTT
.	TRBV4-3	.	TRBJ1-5	CASSQDRGYQPQHF	TGCGCCAGCAGCCAAGATCGGGGTTATCAGCCCCAGCATTTT
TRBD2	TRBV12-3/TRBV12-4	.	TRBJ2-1	CASSPGLGNEQFF	TGTGCCAGCAGTCCGGGACTAGGGAATGAGCAGTTCTTC
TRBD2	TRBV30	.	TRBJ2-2	CACIPRTGGPRTAGELFF	TGTGCCTGTATTCCCCGGACGGGAGGGCCTAGGACGGCCGGGGAGCTGTTTTTT
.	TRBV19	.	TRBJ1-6	CASTLGWSGSSGSPLHF	TGTGCCAGTACCCTAGGGTGGAGCGGGTCATCGGGATCACCCCTCCACTTT
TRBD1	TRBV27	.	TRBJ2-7	CASSLSRQGAHYEQYF	TGTGCCAGCAGTCTCTCACGACAGGGGGCTCATTACGAGCAGTACTTC
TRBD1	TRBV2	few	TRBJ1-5	CASSGTGHQPQHF	TGTGCCAGCTCTGGGACAGGCCATCAGCCCCAGCATTTT
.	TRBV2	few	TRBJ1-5	CASRSGNQPQHF	TGTGCCAGCAGGTCGGGCAATCAGCCCCAGCATTTT
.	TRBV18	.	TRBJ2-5	CASSDKQGRLQETQYF	TGTGCCAGCTCGGACAAACAGGGGAGGCTCCAAGAGACCCAGTACTTC
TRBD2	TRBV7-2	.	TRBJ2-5	CASTEAASGTGETQYF	TGTGCCAGCACCGAAGCGGCTAGCGGGACGGGAGAGACCCAGTACTTC
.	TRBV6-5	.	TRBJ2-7	CASRQGSSYEQYF	TGTGCCAGCAGGCAGGGGTCCTCCTACGAGCAGTACTTC
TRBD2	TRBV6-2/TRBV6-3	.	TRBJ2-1	CASSGKDGTSGRNEQFF	TGTGCCAGCAGTGGAAAGGATGGGACTAGCGGGAGAAATGAGCAGTTCTTC
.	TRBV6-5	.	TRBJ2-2	CASGSGNTGELFF	TGTGCCAGCGGGAGCGGGAACACCGGGGAGCTGTTTTTT
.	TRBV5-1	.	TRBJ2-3	CASSLKQTDTQYF	TGCGCCAGCAGCTTGAAACAGACAGATACGCAGTATTTT
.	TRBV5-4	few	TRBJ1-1	CASSEGHSMGIPEAFF	TGTGCCAGCAGCGAGGGACACTCTATGGGGATACCTGAAGCTTTCTTT
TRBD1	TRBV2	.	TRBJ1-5	CASTMDRGIQPQHF	TGTGCCAGCACCATGGACAGGGGAATTCAGCCCCAGCATTTT
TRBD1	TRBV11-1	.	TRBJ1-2	CASSLSGTADHYGYTF	TGTGCCAGCAGCTTATCAGGGACAGCGGACCACTATGGCTACACCTTC
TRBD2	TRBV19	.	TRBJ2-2	CASSIYRGGDTGELFF	TGTGCCAGTAGTATATATCGCGGGGGGGACACCGGGGAGCTGTTTTTT
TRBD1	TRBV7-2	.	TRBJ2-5	CASSRGQGGKETQYF	TGTGCCAGCAGCAGGGGACAGGGAGGCAAAGAGACCCAGTACTTC
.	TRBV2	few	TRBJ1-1	CATREEVWTEAFF	TGTGCCACTCGTGAGGAGGTGTGGACTGAAGCTTTCTTT
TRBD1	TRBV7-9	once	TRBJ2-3	CASSRTGTGGSDTQYF	TGTGCCAGCAGCAGGACCGGGACAGGGGGGTCAGATACGCAGTATTTT
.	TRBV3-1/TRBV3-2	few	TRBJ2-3	CASSQRVPTDTQYF	TGTGCCAGCAGCCAACGGGTGCCCACAGATACGCAGTATTTT
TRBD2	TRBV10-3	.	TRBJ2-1	CAISESTGSGRVNEQFF	TGTGCCATCAGTGAGTCGACGGGTAGCGGGAGGGTCAATGAGCAGTTCTTC
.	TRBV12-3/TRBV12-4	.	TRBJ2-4	CASSLAAGSQYF	TGTGCCAGCAGTTTAGCGGCGGGGAGTCAGTACTTC
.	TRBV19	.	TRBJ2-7	CASKVEGSTSYEQYF	TGTGCCAGTAAAGTGGAGGGCTCCACCTCCTACGAGCAGTACTTC
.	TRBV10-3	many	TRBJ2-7	CAISSDKVRSYEQYF	TGTGCCATCAGTAGTGACAAAGTACGCTCCTACGAGCAGTACTTC
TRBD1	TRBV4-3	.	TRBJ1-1	CASSLEGTGGTEAFF	TGCGCCAGCAGCCTAGAGGGGACAGGGGGCACTGAAGCTTTCTTT
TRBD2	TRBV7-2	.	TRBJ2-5	CASSLARLAGRRQETQYF	TGTGCCAGCAGCTTAGCGCGGCTAGCGGGAAGGAGGCAAGAGACCCAGTACTTC
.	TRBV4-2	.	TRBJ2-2	CASSTNTGELFF	TGTGCCAGCAGTACAAACACCGGGGAGCTGTTTTTT
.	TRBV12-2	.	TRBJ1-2	CASRLGIGKGGRKANYGYTF	TGTGCAAGTCGCTTAGGGATAGGTAAAGGGGGCCGGAAAGCTAACTATGGCTACACCTTC
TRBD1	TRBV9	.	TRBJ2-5	CASSVTGGILETQYF	TGTGCCAGCAGCGTAACAGGGGGCATTTTAGAGACCCAGTACTTC
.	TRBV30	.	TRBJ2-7	CAWSVTYEQYF	TGTGCCTGGAGTGTCACCTACGAGCAGTACTTC
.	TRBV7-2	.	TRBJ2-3	CASSLSAGGSTDTQYF	TGTGCCAGCAGCTTATCGGCCGGGGGAAGCACAGATACGCAGTATTTT
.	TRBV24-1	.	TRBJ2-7	CATSDTSTSSYEQYF	TGTGCCACCAGTGATACGTCGACTAGCTCCTACGAGCAGTACTTC
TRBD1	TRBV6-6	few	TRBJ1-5	CASRSPGTGGQPQHF	TGTGCCAGCAGGAGCCCAGGGACAGGGGGGCAGCCCCAGCATTTT
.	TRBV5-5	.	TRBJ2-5	CASRKQDVQETQYF	TGTGCCAGCAGGAAACAGGACGTCCAAGAGACCCAGTACTTC
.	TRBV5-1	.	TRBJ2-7	CASSLEQGRYYEQYF	TGCGCCAGCAGCTTGGAGCAGGGGCGATACTACGAGCAGTACTTC
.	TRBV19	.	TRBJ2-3	CASSGIGASTDTQYF	TGTGCCAGTAGTGGGATAGGGGCTAGCACAGATACGCAGTATTTT
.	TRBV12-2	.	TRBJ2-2	CASRFGQGAANTGELFF	.